Here is one T cell receptor beta chain with its context. Which antigen it targets is not known. It has no much larger one-base neighbor in the sample; base qualities were not kept. This sample stems from a study of cytomegalovirus exposure and HLA in healthy donors (dated by TCRdb to about 2017). Broadly, across the study: According to an earlier analysis of several hundred of the donors, about 190 million T cells yielded over 100 million unique TCR beta sequences and 276 Gb of sequence data. About 280 gigabases of sequencing data and approximately 92 million unique TCR sequences made up an early release that covered approximately 700 HLA-typed donors. The genetic ancestry cluster associated with self-reported Caucasian donors included 81% of the roughly 400 genotyped donors. The study aimed to test whether signatures of past pathogen exposure could be identified by cataloging public T cell receptors. Using immunosequencing, the study profiled T cell repertoires from roughly 650 subjects and related those repertoires to cytomegalovirus serostatus. Besides the first cohort of 550 to 750 subjects, a separate validation cohort made up of over 95 different subjects was used. To predict cytomegalovirus infection status, the study combined high-throughput TCR immunosequencing, statistical association of individual TCRs with disease status, and machine learning. To study patterns of TCR occurrence, a later analysis re-analyzed previously published TCR beta repertoires from 650 to 750 donors and added high-resolution HLA genotyping. The later analysis used no new phenotypic data to find candidate immune exposures, relying instead on TCR beta sequences and their occurrence across donors. An earlier analysis of 500 to 750 of the donors applied high-throughput TCR beta sequencing to assess whether each TCR beta V gene segment acted as functional or pseudogenic. Donor age, sex, ethnicity and CMV serostatus were collected together with the repertoire data. A later genetic analysis used genome-wide SNP genotypes for about 55% of the 666 donors, treating that subset as a discovery cohort. Every discovery cohort repertoire had been produced on one sequencing platform. Both class I and class II loci were covered by HLA typing, at four-digit resolution. The number of typed donors differed by locus: about 629-640 for A, B, C, DRB1 and DQB1; 522 for DQA1; 606 for DPA1; and around 450 for DPB1. About five DR-DQ haplotypes were treated as single units for association and clustering because of strong linkage in the cohort. Among several hundred genotyped donors of the cohort, an average of approximately 200,000 unique TCR beta nucleotide sequences was sequenced per donor, of which roughly 18% were non-productive.

The library came from the immunoSEQ multiplex PCR assay. For the multiplex PCR, a mixture combining 60 forward primers for TCR Vbeta segments and 13 reverse primers for TCR Jbeta segments was used. Amplification of the CDR3 region of rearranged TCR beta genes was performed with a multiplex PCR assay on genomic DNA. Amplified TCR beta libraries were sequenced as 87-base-pair reads on the Illumina HiSeq System. In the authors' own workflow: In a later analysis, some 80 million unique TCR beta chains were counted across the approximately 620 repertoires, and roughly 11 million of these chains were shared by at least two donors. A nearest-neighbor algorithm error-corrected the raw reads and collapsed the reads into unique sequences, merging closely related sequences to remove PCR and sequencing errors. Alignment of CDR3 sequences to IMGT reference sequences was used to assign V, D and J gene segments. For a sequence to be retained, a match of at least six nucleotides was required to both a V gene segment and a J gene segment. Rearrangements were classified as productive when the CDR3 lacked stop codons and remained in frame with V and J, and all other rearrangements were classified as non-productive. Following IMGT convention, CDR3 was defined as the stretch from the second conserved V-encoded cysteine to the conserved J-encoded phenylalanine. The earlier analysis of a few hundred of the donors excluded any sequence lacking an unambiguous match to a single V gene segment. An earlier analysis of around 600 of the donors classified V segments as functional when productive rearrangements were above 56.7% and as segregating when the standard deviation between donors was above 5%. A statistical classification framework was built for diagnosing cytomegalovirus status from the catalog of TCR beta chain sequences. In a later analysis, V and J genes were assigned by comparing TCR nucleotide sequences against IMGT/GENE-DB human TR gene sequences. Using the TCRdist pipeline, a later analysis assigned CDR3 sequences along with most-parsimonious VDJ recombination scenarios. A later analysis defined each TCR beta chain by its CDR3 amino acid sequence plus V-gene family, and excluded reads lacking a unique V-gene family. To address suspected cross-contamination and a sequencing artifact, a later analysis removed a few hundred highly shared, low-generation-probability nucleotide sequences. In a later analysis, a clonal expansion index was calculated for each public chain from normalized within-repertoire ranks of inferred template counts. In a later analysis, generation probabilities were computed with a VDJ recombination model fitted to out-of-frame rearrangements, and the resulting probabilities were checked against IGoR. In a later analysis, TCR-TCR, TCR-HLA and TCR-CMV co-occurrence was scored with hypergeometric tests, and a repertoire-size bias correction was applied to TCR pairs. False discovery rates were estimated in a later analysis by permuting HLA or CMV assignments 20 times. A later analysis grouped co-occurring TCRs with DBSCAN, adding TCRdist sequence similarity when clustering within HLA-allele-positive subsets. For co-occurrence clustering, repertoires with fewer than 30,000 or more than 120,000 public chains were excluded, along with roughly five repertoires with anomalous nucleotide sharing. TCRdb re-hosts the immuneACCESS table, in-frame sequences only. Its copies lack some clones; in the studies checked, an unresolved V gene accounts for under half of them, and the cause for the rest is not known. That table supplies the V and J calls and clone size; D and trimming were determined from the DNA. The sample table holds roughly 130,000 clones, of which 88% were seen once. Roughly 0.5% of the sample is held by the ten biggest clonotypes.

V is shortened by 7 bases, J by 0 bases, and the region joining them spans 13 bases. From the germline V gene (reference sequence), CDR1 is LNHDA and CDR2 is SQIVND. The CDR3, from cysteine to phenylalanine, totals 15 residues. CDR3 DNA is the only sequence kept; it has 45 bases, read in frame from the first base. The cohort consisted of 666 healthy bone marrow donors. All cohort members were sampled while nominally healthy, although unrecorded immune exposures were likely present. The donor was CMV seronegative and belonged to the group of more than 300 seronegative cohort members. A peripheral blood sample was collected from each donor, and TCR beta sequencing was performed on peripheral blood mononuclear cells. The Qiagen DNeasy Blood Extraction Kit was used to extract genomic DNA from the blood cell samples. Broad study findings and their caveats: Immune exposure information for the cohort was limited to CMV serostatus. Because the 87-base-pair reads could not distinguish some IMGT-functional V segments, including TRBV6-2 and TRBV6-3, those segments were excluded. A further reported finding was that TCR beta sequences accurately predicted the HLA-A and HLA-B alleles for most subjects in the first cohort. An earlier analysis of roughly 570 of the donors showed that most TCR beta V segments appeared in productive rearrangements either about 87% or about 30% of the time, which broadly matched IMGT annotations. In a later analysis, the rate of TCR association differed among HLA loci, with DRB1 alleles having the most associated TCRs and HLA-C alleles having the fewest. A few of the identified cytomegalovirus-associated TCR beta chains were confirmed in vitro to be specific for cytomegalovirus antigens. While some public TCRs were present in many individuals, most TCR sequences turned up only very rarely across donors. Assigning TCR associations to individual alleles was difficult when HLA alleles, especially DR and DQ, strongly co-occurred. HLA typing was unavailable for some donors at each locus, so association tests used only the typed subset. This cohort had only TCR beta chains sequenced, and the lack of alpha or paired-chain data limited which features could be detected. According to a later analysis, most CMV-associated TCR beta chains appeared to be HLA-restricted, and the HLA associations seemed to be driven largely by CMV exposure. In a later analysis, several top co-occurrence clusters were reported to appear linked to parvovirus B19, influenza, CMV and Epstein-Barr virus. Specific HLA alleles were associated with about 17,000 TCR beta sequences at a false discovery rate of 0.05 in a later analysis. Roughly uniform sequencing depth across donors was assumed in presence/absence analyses, although this assumption may not hold. The classifier was reported to diagnose cytomegalovirus status with high specificity and sensitivity in both the original cohort and the validation cohort. According to a later genetic analysis, donors in an Asian-associated ancestry cluster had fewer N-insertions in productive TCRs than the roughly 700-donor mean. Linkage disequilibrium might explain the correlated functional status among segregating V segments, but an unknown experimental factor could not be ruled out. Because counts were too low, seventeen rarely observed V segments, including chromosome 9 orphons, were excluded from the earlier analysis of around 590 of the donors. The authors suggested that the approach could potentially be generalized to other disease states and immunological phenotypes. A cluster of highly shared sequence variants was judged likely to represent a technical artifact of the sequencing pipeline. In a later genetic analysis, a missense DCLRE1C variant was associated with V-gene and J-gene trimming of TCR beta chains, and the association was replicated in an independent cohort. In a later analysis, HLA-associated TCR beta chains were found to be more clonally expanded and to have lower generation probabilities than equally common non-associated chains. The study listed 150 to 200 TCR beta chains as associated with cytomegalovirus.

This chain joins TRBV19 to TRBJ2-4, with an unclear D gene assignment. Sequencing was done on a sample of PBMCs. The sequence was obtained from a middle-aged woman in good health and CMV-seronegative. The CDR3 reads CASTRRLLAKNIQYF. The nucleotide sequence reads TGTGCCAGTACTCGCAGACTTCTAGCCAAAAACATTCAGTACTTC.